The source of this TCR beta chain is a study of T cells expressing NK-cell markers. For the study at large: Obtained from sorted CD3+CD56+NKG2C+, CD3+CD56+NKG2C- and CD3+CD56-NKG2C+ T cells were the TCR beta repertoires.

Findings and caveats of the study: Whether expanded NKG2C-expressing T cell clones recognize HCMV is unknown.

From its re-call of the 5' RACE reads, TCRdb lists each CDR3 protein once, without DNA. Here the sample table reports over 120,000 distinct CDR3 sequences. With regard to this clonotype: Its antigen is still unknown.

CDR1 and CDR2 (germline): SQVTM, ANQGSEA. The CDR3 runs 12 residues. The rearrangement links TRBV29-1 to TRBJ2-3; TCRdb gives TRBD1 as the D gene, but with no DNA this cannot be confirmed. The clonotype originates from a young man in good health. Sample: blood T cells: a sorted CD56 or NKG2C T cell subset, CD4+ or CD8+ T cells, or bulk PBMC T cells (not recorded which). CDR3 sequence reads: CSVVSRRDTQYF.